What follows describes a single TCR beta chain. Its antigen is still unknown. An end of the junction differs from the germline gene, which may be a read error. These data come from a study of T cells in Graves' hyperthyroidism and ophthalmopathy. Study outcomes and limitations: Ophthalmopathy, which appeared later, was predicted by the model a median around 6 months before onset. Most clonotypes that expanded in the thyroid above 0.001 also showed up in blood.

This CDR3 comprises 17 residues. The germline V gene has CDR1 MNHEY and CDR2 SVGAGI. Amplified TCR beta CDR3 regions derived from RNA transcripts. Carried out on the TCR CDR3, a first-round RT-PCR used the HTBI primer set. Each CDR3 protein gets one entry after TCRdb re-called the multiplex PCR reads with MiXCR. The repertoire has roughly 500,000 distinct CDR3 sequences, 46% of them found once; the top ten carry around two fifths. Uncontrolled infection, other autoimmune disease, pregnancy or lactation excluded patients. The sequenced sample was peripheral blood or thyroid tissue (not recorded which). The clonotype was recovered from an adult woman with Graves' disease, either hyperthyroidism or ophthalmopathy (not recorded which). V and J are TRBV6-5 and TRBJ1-5; no firm D call. The CDR3 region is CASSFNLDTVFDQPRHF. As DNA, the CDR3 is TGTGCCAGCAGTTTCAATCTAGACACCGTGTTTGATCAGCCCCGGCATTTT.